One and the same sample provided the 8 T cell receptor beta chains below, sequenced in a study of shared clonotypes between healthy human individuals (dated by TCRdb to the early 2020s). The library was built by means of the immunoSEQ multiplex PCR assay. TCRdb provides this immuneACCESS table in a form limited to in-frame rearrangements. Some clones are lacking; in checked studies, under half of them reflect an unresolved V gene, and why the rest are absent is not known. The sample table holds over 1.5 million clones, of which 95% to 99% were seen once. 0.4% to 0.45% of the sample lies in the top ten. Specimen: naive CD4+ T cells sorted from blood. The sample's cell subset or site label, decoded: CD45RA+ positively selected. Source of these receptors: a man aged 30 to 45 in good health.

CDR3 protein: CASSQIAGGYNEQFF. CDR3 nucleotides: TGTGCCAGCAGCCAAATAGCGGGAGGGTACAATGAGCAGTTCTTC. The chain is built from TRBV16 and TRBJ2-1, with 11 nucleotides matching TRBD2. V shed 2 bases, J shed 4 bases, and the junction held 1 base outside the gene matches. Germline CDR1 reads KGHSY; CDR2 reads FQNENV. The CDR3 loop spans 15 amino acids.

The chain links TRBV9 to TRBJ1-5; 9 bases align to TRBD1. V was clipped by 3 bases and J by 3 bases; unmatched bases: 4. This CDR3 is 15 amino acids long. The germline V gene has CDR1 SGDLS and CDR2 YYNGEE. The CDR3 loop reads CASSAGQGNNQPQHF. The CDR3 bases are TGTGCCAGCAGCGCGGGACAGGGTAACAATCAGCCCCAGCATTTT.

The chain combines TRBV6-1 with TRBJ1-5; maybe TRBD1 (5 bases). CDR1 and CDR2 (germline): MNHNS, SASEGT. V shed 6 bases and J shed 3 bases, with 12 bases lying between them. The CDR3 totals 14 residues. Here the CDR3 DNA reads TGTGCCAGCAGAGACACAGGTATCAATCAGCCCCAGCATTTT. Translation gives CASRDTGINQPQHF.

Of note for this clone: At the DNA level, this CDR3 is encoded by other sequences in the same sample as well. V usage is TRBV5-4 and J usage is TRBJ2-7, with D possibly matching TRBD2 (5 bases). The CDR3 is 14 amino acids. Trimming took 0 bases from V and 1 from J, leaving 8 bases between them. Germline loops: CDR1 SGHNT, CDR2 YYREEE (reference sequence). Here the CDR3 reads CASSLAGDSYEQYF. The CDR3 DNA sequence: TGTGCCAGCAGCTTGGCCGGGGATTCCTACGAGCAGTACTTC.

The chain is built from TRBV29-1 and TRBJ2-1; 14 nucleotides align to TRBD2. Germline loops: CDR1 SQVTM, CDR2 ANQGSEA. Trimming at V came to 8 bases and at J to 8 bases, leaving 8 bases not matched to a gene. CDR3 length: 14 residues. The CDR3 bases are TGCAGCCATGACGGGACTAGCGGGAGCTATGAGCAGTTCTTC. It codes for CSHDGTSGSYEQFF.

The chain recombines TRBV11-2 with TRBJ2-2; D ambiguous. The CDR3 runs to 14 residues. Trimming pared 2 bases from V and 4 bases from J, leaving 8 bases between. In germline, CDR1 is SGHAT, CDR2 FQNNGV. CDR3 DNA: TGTGCCAGCAGCTTATCTCCAAGCACCGGGGAGCTGTTTTTT. It translates to CASSLSPSTGELFF.

The chain joins TRBV5-1 to TRBJ2-7; weak D call: TRBD2 (5 bases). The length of the CDR3 is 15 residues. Trimming took off 3 bases at V and 7 bases at J, with 20 bases between the two ends. CDR1 is SGHRS and CDR2 is YFSETQ in the germline V gene. CDR3 sequence reads: CASSWRGLERTEQYF. For the CDR3, the DNA is TGCGCCAGCAGCTGGCGCGGACTGGAGAGAACGGAGCAGTACTTC.

The V gene is TRBV4-1, the J gene TRBJ2-1, with D uncertain. With 2 bases removed from V and 11 bases from J, the gap between germline ends came to 10 bases. CDR3 size: 12 residues. CDR1 MGHRA and CDR2 YSYEKL come from the germline V gene. The CDR3 nucleotides read TGCGCCAGCAGCCAAATCCATGGCCAGCAGTTCTTC. Its protein is CASSQIHGQQFF.